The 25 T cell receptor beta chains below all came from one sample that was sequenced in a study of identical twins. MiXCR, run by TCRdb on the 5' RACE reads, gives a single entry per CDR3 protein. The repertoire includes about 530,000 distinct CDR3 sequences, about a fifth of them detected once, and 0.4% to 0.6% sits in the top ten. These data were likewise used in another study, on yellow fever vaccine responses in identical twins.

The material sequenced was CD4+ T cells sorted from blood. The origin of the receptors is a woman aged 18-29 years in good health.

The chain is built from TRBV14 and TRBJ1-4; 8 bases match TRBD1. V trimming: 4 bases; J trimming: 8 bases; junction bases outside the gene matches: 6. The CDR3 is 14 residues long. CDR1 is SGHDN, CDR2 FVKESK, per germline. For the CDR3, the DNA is TGTGCCAGCAGCCCCCGACAGGGGAGGGAAAAACTGTTTTTT. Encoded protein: CASSPRQGREKLFF. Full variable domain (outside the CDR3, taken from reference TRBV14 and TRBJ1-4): EAGVTQFPSHSVIEKGQTVTLRCDPISGHDNLYWYRRVMGKEIKFLLHFVKESKQDESGMPNNRFLAERTGGTYSTLKVQPAELEDSGVYFCASSPRQGREKLFFGSGTQLSVL.

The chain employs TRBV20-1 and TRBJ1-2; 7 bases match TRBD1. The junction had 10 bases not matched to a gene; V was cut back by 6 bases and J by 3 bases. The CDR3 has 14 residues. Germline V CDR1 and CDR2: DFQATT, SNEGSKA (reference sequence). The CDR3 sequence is CSAPPGQSHYGYTF. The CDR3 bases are TGCAGTGCGCCTCCGGGACAGAGTCACTATGGCTACACCTTC.

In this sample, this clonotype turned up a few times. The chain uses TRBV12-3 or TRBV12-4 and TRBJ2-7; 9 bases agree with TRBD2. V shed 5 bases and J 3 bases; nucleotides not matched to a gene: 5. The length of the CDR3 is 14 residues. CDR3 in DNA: TGTGCCAGCAGTCCCCAGACTAGCGGCTACGAGCAGTACTTC. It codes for CASSPQTSGYEQYF.

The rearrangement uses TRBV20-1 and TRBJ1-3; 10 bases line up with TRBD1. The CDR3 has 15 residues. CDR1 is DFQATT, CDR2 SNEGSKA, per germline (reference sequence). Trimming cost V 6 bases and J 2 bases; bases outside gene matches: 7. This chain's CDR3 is CSARDGTGAGNTIYF. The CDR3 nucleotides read TGCAGTGCCCGGGATGGGACAGGGGCTGGAAACACCATATATTTT.

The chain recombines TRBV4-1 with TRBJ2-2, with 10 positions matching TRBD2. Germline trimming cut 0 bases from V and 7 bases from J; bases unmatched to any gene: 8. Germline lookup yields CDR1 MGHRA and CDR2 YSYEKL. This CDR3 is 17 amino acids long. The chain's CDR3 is CASSQDPLAGEIGELFF. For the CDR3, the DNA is TGCGCCAGCAGCCAAGATCCCCTAGCGGGAGAGATCGGGGAGCTGTTTTTT.

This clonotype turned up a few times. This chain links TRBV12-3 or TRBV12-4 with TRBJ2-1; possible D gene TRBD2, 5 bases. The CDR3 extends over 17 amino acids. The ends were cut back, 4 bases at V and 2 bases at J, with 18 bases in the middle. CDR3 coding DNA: TGTGCCAGCAGTTCCCTGATGGTAGCGACCACCTACAATGAGCAGTTCTTC. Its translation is CASSSLMVATTYNEQFF.

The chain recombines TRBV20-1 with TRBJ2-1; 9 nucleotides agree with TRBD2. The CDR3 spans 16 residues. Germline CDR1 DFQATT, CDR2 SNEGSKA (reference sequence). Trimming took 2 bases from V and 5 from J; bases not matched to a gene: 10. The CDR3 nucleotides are TGCAGTGCTAGACGAAGTCTAGCGGGGCGAAACAATGAGCAGTTCTTC. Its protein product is CSARRSLAGRNNEQFF.

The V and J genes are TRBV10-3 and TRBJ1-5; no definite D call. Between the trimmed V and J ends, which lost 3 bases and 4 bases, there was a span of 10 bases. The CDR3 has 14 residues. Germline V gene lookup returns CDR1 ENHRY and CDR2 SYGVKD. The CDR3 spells CAISDGVLNQPQHF. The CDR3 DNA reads TGTGCCATCAGTGACGGGGTCCTGAATCAGCCCCAGCATTTT.

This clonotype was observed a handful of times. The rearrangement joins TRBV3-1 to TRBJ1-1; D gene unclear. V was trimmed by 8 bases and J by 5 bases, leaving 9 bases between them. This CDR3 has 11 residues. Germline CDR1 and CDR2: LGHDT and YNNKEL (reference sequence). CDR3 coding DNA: TGTGCCAGCCGGGATGGGACTGAAGCTTTCTTT. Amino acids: CASRDGTEAFF.

CDR3 bases: TGTGCCACCAGTGTTTCAGGGACGTCCAACGAGCAGTACTTC. Its protein product is CATSVSGTSNEQYF. The chain employs TRBV24-1 and TRBJ2-7, with D perhaps given as TRBD1 or TRBD2 (5 bases each). There are 14 residues in the CDR3. Looked up from germline, CDR1 is KGHDR and CDR2 is SFDVKD. Trimming shortened V by 5 bases and J by 5 bases, and 15 bases separated the two germline ends.

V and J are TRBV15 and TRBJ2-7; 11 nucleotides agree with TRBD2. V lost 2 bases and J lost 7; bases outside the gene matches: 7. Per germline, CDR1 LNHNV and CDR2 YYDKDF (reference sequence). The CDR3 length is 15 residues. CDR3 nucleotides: TGTGCCACCAGCAGAACGACTAGCGGGGCCGGGGAGCAGTACGTC. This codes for CATSRTTSGAGEQYV.

The CDR3 region is CASSLAPSGGPQETQYF. CDR3 in DNA: TGCGCCAGCAGCTTGGCCCCTAGCGGGGGGCCGCAAGAGACCCAGTACTTC. The rearrangement joins TRBV5-1 to TRBJ2-5, with 11 positions matching TRBD2. The CDR3 runs to 17 residues. Germline-derived CDR1 and CDR2 are SGHRS and YFSETQ. The V segment lost 0 bases and the J segment 2 bases; nucleotides outside the gene matches: 6.

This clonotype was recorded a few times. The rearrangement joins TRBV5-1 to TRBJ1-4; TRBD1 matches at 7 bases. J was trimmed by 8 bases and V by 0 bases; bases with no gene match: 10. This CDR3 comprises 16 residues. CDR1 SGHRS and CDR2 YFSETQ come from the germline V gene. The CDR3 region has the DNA TGCGCCAGCAGCTTGGAGGCACAGGGGATTGGGGAAAAACTGTTTTTT. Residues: CASSLEAQGIGEKLFF.

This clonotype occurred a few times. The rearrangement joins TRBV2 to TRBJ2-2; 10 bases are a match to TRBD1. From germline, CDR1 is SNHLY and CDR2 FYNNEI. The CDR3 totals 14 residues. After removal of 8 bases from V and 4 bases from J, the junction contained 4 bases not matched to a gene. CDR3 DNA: TGTGCCAGCCAGCGGACAGGGGGCACCGGGGAGCTGTTTTTT. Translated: CASQRTGGTGELFF.

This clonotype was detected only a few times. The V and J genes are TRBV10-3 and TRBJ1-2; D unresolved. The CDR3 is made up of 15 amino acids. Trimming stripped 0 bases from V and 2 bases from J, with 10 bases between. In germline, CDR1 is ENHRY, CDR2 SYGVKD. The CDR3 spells CAISESRVGNYGYTF. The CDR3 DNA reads TGTGCCATCAGTGAGTCGCGGGTCGGAAACTATGGCTACACCTTC.

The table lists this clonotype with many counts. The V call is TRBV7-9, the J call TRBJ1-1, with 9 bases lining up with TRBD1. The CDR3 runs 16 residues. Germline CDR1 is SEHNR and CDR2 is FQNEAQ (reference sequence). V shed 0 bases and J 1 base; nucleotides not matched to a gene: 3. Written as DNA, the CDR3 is TGTGCCAGCAGCTTAGCGTTGGGACAGGGGAACACTGAAGCTTTCTTT. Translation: CASSLALGQGNTEAFF.

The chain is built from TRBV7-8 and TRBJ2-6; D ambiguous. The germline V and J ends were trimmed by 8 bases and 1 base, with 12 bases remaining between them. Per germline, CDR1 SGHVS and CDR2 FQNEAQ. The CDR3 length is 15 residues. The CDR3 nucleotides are TGTGCCAGCGGAACTGGGTCTTCTGGGGCCAACGTCCTGACTTTC. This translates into CASGTGSSGANVLTF.

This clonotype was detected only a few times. The DNA for the CDR3 is TGTGCCAGCAGCCAAACAACTGCCTACGAGCAGTACTTC. It encodes CASSQTTAYEQYF. The genes are TRBV3-1 and TRBJ2-7; D is ambiguous. CDR3 length: 13 amino acids. Germline values: CDR1 LGHDT, CDR2 YNNKEL (reference sequence). Trimming took off 2 bases at V and 2 bases at J, with 7 bases between the two ends.

CDR3 nucleotide sequence: TGTGCCAGCAGCGACCTAGGGGGCCGGACCGGGGAGCTGTTTTTT. It codes for CASSDLGGRTGELFF. The chain has TRBV5-8 and TRBJ2-2; 7 bases are a match to TRBD1. V lost 4 bases and J lost 5; bases outside the gene matches: 8. Germline CDR1 and CDR2: SGHTS and YDEGEE. This CDR3 region has 15 residues.

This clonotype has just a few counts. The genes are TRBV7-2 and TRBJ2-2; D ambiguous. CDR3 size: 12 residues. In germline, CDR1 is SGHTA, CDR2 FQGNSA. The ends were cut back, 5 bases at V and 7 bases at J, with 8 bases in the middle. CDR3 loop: CASSLMGGELFF. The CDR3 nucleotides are TGTGCCAGCAGCCTTATGGGCGGGGAGCTGTTTTTT.

The CDR3 bases are TGTGCCACCAGTGATTTCCTAGGGACAGACGGGGCAGATACGCAGTATTTT. Its translation: CATSDFLGTDGADTQYF. The rearrangement joins TRBV24-1 to TRBJ2-3; 7 bases agree with TRBD1. Per the germline V gene, CDR1 is KGHDR and CDR2 is SFDVKD. The CDR3 runs 17 residues. The V gene end was trimmed by 1 base and the J gene end by 4 bases; junction bases not matched to a gene: 10.

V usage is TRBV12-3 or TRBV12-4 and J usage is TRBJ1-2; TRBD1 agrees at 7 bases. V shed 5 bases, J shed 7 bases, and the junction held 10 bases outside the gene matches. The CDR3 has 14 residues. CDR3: CASSQTGKISGYTF. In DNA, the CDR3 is TGTGCCAGCAGTCAGACAGGGAAGATTTCTGGCTACACCTTC.

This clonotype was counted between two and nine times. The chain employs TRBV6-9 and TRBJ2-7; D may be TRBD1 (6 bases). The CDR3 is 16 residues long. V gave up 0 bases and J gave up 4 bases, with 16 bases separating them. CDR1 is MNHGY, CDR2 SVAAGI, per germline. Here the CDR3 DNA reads TGTGCCAGCAGTTATTCGGTCATCGGGACAATGTACGAGCAGTACGTC. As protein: CASSYSVIGTMYEQYV.

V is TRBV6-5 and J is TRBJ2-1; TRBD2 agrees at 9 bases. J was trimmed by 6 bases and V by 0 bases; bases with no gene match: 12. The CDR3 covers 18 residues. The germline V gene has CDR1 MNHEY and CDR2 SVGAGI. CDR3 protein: CASSYSMRIAGGSNEQFF. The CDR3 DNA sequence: TGTGCCAGCAGTTACTCGATGCGGATTGCGGGAGGGAGCAATGAGCAGTTCTTC.

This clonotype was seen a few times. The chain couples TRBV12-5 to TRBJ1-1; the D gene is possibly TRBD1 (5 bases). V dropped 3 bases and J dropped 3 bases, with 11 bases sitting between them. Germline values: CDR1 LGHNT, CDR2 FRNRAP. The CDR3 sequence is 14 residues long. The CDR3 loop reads CASGFWQGDTEAFF. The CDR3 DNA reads TGTGCTAGTGGTTTCTGGCAGGGTGACACTGAAGCTTTCTTT.